Given below is one TCR beta chain in context. The data were produced by immunoSEQ multiplex PCR, yet TCRdb's version contains in-frame clones alone and is incomplete. The data contain roughly 190,000 clones, approximately 90% of them singletons. The source of the sample is a study of T cell responses to AZD1222 COVID-19 vaccine. This CDR3 is built from 16 residues. The V segment lost 2 bases and the J segment 3 bases; nucleotides outside the gene matches: 6. Germline V gene data show CDR1 as SGHNT and CDR2 as YYREEE (reference sequence). V gene TRBV5-4 combines with J gene TRBJ1-5; 9 bases line up with TRBD1. This clonotype originated in an adult who received the AZD1222 COVID-19 vaccine. The sample in question was peripheral blood, obtained 28 days after the second AZD1222 dose. This CDR3 reads CASSLGTGSSNQPQHF. CDR3 nucleotide sequence: TGTGCCAGCAGCTTAGGGACAGGGTCGTCCAATCAGCCCCAGCATTTT.